Each of the 26 T cell receptor beta chains below was sequenced from the same sample in a study of beta chain features in type 1 diabetes. The entirety of the isolated RNA underwent reverse transcription, so expressed TCRB transcripts were sequenced. Libraries were prepared by immunoSEQ multiplex PCR; TCRdb keeps only in-frame clonotypes and omits some of them. The sample shows 300,000 or so clones, less than 9.5% of them seen only once. Source material: central memory CD4+ T cells from blood. The receptors here all came from a woman aged 18-35 years in good health.

This clone has more than one count but fewer than ten. Other DNA sequences of this sample code for an identical CDR3. V gene TRBV5-1 combines with J gene TRBJ1-1; D is perhaps TRBD1 (6 bases). Germline CDR1 and CDR2: SGHRS and YFSETQ. V lost 1 base and J lost 0, with 7 bases in between. This CDR3 region has 14 residues. The DNA for the CDR3 is TGCGCCAGCAGCTTGCAGGGGATGAACACTGAAGCTTTCTTT. Protein sequence: CASSLQGMNTEAFF.

The genes are TRBV7-3 and TRBJ2-5; 10 bases fit TRBD2. Germline loops: CDR1 SGHTA, CDR2 FQGTGA. Trimming cost V 1 base and J 0 bases; bases outside gene matches: 5. CDR3 length: 17 residues. CDR3 sequence: CASSLNGLADNQETQYF. CDR3 coding DNA: TGTGCCAGCAGCTTAAACGGACTAGCGGATAACCAAGAGACCCAGTACTTC.

This clone has just a few counts. The V and J genes are TRBV11-2 and TRBJ2-1; D could derive from TRBD1 or TRBD2 (5 bases each). Trimming took off 5 bases at V and 6 bases at J, with 14 bases between the two ends. The CDR3 runs 14 residues. CDR1 and CDR2 (germline): SGHAT, FQNNGV. The CDR3 DNA sequence: TGTGCCAGCAGCGAAGCCCGGGGCTCCAATGAGCAGTTCTTC. Encoded protein: CASSEARGSNEQFF.

This chain uses TRBV7-9 with TRBJ1-1, with TRBD1 identical over 9 bases. Per the germline V gene, CDR1 is SEHNR and CDR2 is FQNEAQ (reference sequence). The CDR3 consists of 16 residues. After removal of 1 base from V and 3 bases from J, the junction contained 6 bases not matched to a gene. The CDR3 nucleotides read TGTGCCAGCAGCTTAGATCCGGGACAGGGACACACTGAAGCTTTCTTT. The encoded protein is CASSLDPGQGHTEAFF.

This clone has only a few counts. The rearrangement uses TRBV6-5 and TRBJ1-4; D is uncertain. CDR1 is MNHEY and CDR2 is SVGAGI in the germline V gene. Trimming cost V 0 bases and J 7 bases, with 9 bases left between them. The CDR3 runs 14 residues. The CDR3 DNA sequence: TGTGCCAGCAGTTACTCTGGGCGGATTGAAAAACTGTTTTTT. It is translated as CASSYSGRIEKLFF.

This clone was seen only a few times. The chain couples TRBV4-2 to TRBJ2-7; no definite D call. This CDR3 is built from 15 residues. Germline lookup yields CDR1 LGHNA and CDR2 YNFKEQ. Trimming stripped 4 bases from V and 6 bases from J, with 19 bases between. This CDR3 reads CASSRFLSPDGEQYF. CDR3 coding DNA: TGTGCCAGCAGCCGATTCCTCTCCCCTGACGGCGAGCAGTACTTC.

This clone was counted a few times. The chain links TRBV5-1 to TRBJ2-3; D perhaps matches TRBD2 (5 bases). The CDR3 runs 14 residues. CDR1 SGHRS and CDR2 YFSETQ come from the germline V gene. The V gene lost 4 bases and the J gene lost 5 bases, with 14 bases spanning the gap. This CDR3 is CASSRGLAEDTQYF. CDR3 sequence (DNA): TGCGCCAGCAGCCGGGGATTAGCAGAAGATACGCAGTATTTT.

This clone was observed a few times. The chain joins TRBV9 to TRBJ2-5; D possibly corresponds to TRBD1 (6 bases). The CDR3 sequence is 13 residues long. Trimming left V 6 bases short and J 4 bases short, with 13 bases between. Germline CDR1 is SGDLS and CDR2 is YYNGEE. The DNA of the CDR3 is TGTGCCAGCAACCGACAGGTTTCAGAGACCCAGTACTTC. It translates to CASNRQVSETQYF.

The chain is built from TRBV6-1 and TRBJ2-7; 7 bases line up with TRBD2. V lost 8 bases to trimming and J lost 3 bases; unmatched junction nucleotides: 10. The CDR3 contains 14 residues. Germline V gene sequence: CDR1 MNHNS, CDR2 SASEGT. In DNA, the CDR3 is TGTGCCAGCGGGCGCGGGAGCCCCCTCTACGAGCAGTACTTC. Amino acid sequence: CASGRGSPLYEQYF.

The V gene is TRBV29-1, the J gene TRBJ2-5; D is perhaps TRBD1 (6 bases). V was clipped by 4 bases and J by 5 bases, with 11 bases between them. Per the germline V gene, CDR1 is SQVTM and CDR2 is ANQGSEA. The length of the CDR3 is 12 residues. The CDR3 loop is CSVGDGQETQYF. Written as DNA, the CDR3 is TGCAGCGTTGGGGACGGACAGGAGACCCAGTACTTC. Full variable domain (missing parts from reference TRBV29-1 and TRBJ2-5): SAVISQKPSRDICQRGTSLTIQCQVDSQVTMMFWYRQQPGQSLTLIATANQGSEATYESGFVIDKFPISRPNLTFSTLTVSNMSPEDSSIYLCSVGDGQETQYFGPGTRLLVL.

The chain couples TRBV4-3 to TRBJ2-7; D not resolved. Germline CDR1 LGHNA, CDR2 YSLEER. The CDR3 extends over 16 amino acids. V lost 3 bases and J lost 2, with 17 bases in between. CDR3 sequence (DNA): TGCGCCAGCAGCCATGGCCCGGGTCAGGCAGCCTACGAGCAGTACTTC. Translation gives CASSHGPGQAAYEQYF.

This clone was detected many times. This chain links TRBV7-2 with TRBJ2-1; 11 bases agree with TRBD2. Unmatched junction bases numbered 4, after V lost 3 bases and J lost 3 bases. This CDR3 contains 16 residues. CDR1 and CDR2 (germline): SGHTA, FQGNSA. DNA for the CDR3: TGTGCCAGCAGCTTCCGACTAGCGGGGTTCTACAATGAGCAGTTCTTC. Translated, it gives CASSFRLAGFYNEQFF. Full variable domain (rest looked up from reference TRBV7-2 and TRBJ2-1): GAGVSQSPSNKVTEKGKDVELRCDPISGHTALYWYRQSLGQGLEFLIYFQGNSAPDKSGLPSDRFSAERTGGSVSTLTIQRTQQEDSAVYLCASSFRLAGFYNEQFFGPGTRLTVL.

The chain employs TRBV2 and TRBJ2-3; TRBD2 matches at 7 bases. The CDR3 contains 15 residues. J lost 14 bases, V lost 6 bases, and 20 bases had no gene match. Germline loops: CDR1 SNHLY, CDR2 FYNNEI. This chain's CDR3 is CASRGTTNLRGARYF. CDR3 in DNA: TGTGCCAGCAGAGGGACTACCAACCTTCGTGGGGCACGGTATTTT.

The V call is TRBV29-1, the J call TRBJ2-5; 9 bases match TRBD2. There are 18 residues in the CDR3. The V gene end was trimmed by 5 bases and the J gene end by 4 bases; junction bases not matched to a gene: 20. Germline V gene lookup returns CDR1 SQVTM and CDR2 ANQGSEA. The CDR3 is CSVFDMVAGGPLSETQYF. The CDR3 nucleotides are TGCAGCGTTTTTGATATGGTGGCGGGAGGGCCACTCTCAGAGACCCAGTACTTC. The full variable domain, completed using reference TRBV29-1 and TRBJ2-5, is SAVISQKPSRDICQRGTSLTIQCQVDSQVTMMFWYRQQPGQSLTLIATANQGSEATYESGFVIDKFPISRPNLTFSTLTVSNMSPEDSSIYLCSVFDMVAGGPLSETQYFGPGTRLLVL.

This clone was found a few times. V gene TRBV5-1 combines with J gene TRBJ2-7, with a weak D call TRBD1 (6 bases). The CDR3 has 14 residues. Germline CDR1 is SGHRS and CDR2 is YFSETQ. Trimming left V 4 bases short and J 0 bases short, with 11 bases between. The CDR3 spells CASSRAGDSYEQYF. The CDR3 nucleotides are TGCGCCAGCAGCCGCGCAGGGGACTCCTACGAGCAGTACTTC.

This chain connects TRBV5-1 to TRBJ2-6, with D hard to call. The CDR3 contains 15 residues. Between the trimmed V and J ends, which lost 8 bases and 0 bases, there was a span of 12 bases. Per the germline V gene, CDR1 is SGHRS and CDR2 is YFSETQ. CDR3 protein: CARPVIASGANVLTF. CDR3 nucleotide sequence: TGCGCCAGGCCGGTTATCGCCTCTGGGGCCAACGTCCTGACTTTC. Using reference TRBV5-1 and TRBJ2-6 for the parts outside the CDR3, the full variable domain is KAGVTQTPRYLIKTRGQQVTLSCSPISGHRSVSWYQQTPGQGLQFLFEYFSETQRNKGNFPGRFSGRQFSNSRSEMNVSTLELGDSALYLCARPVIASGANVLTFGAGSRLTVL.

This clone was counted only a few times. The rearrangement joins TRBV7-9 to TRBJ1-1; 7 positions agree with TRBD1. The CDR3 runs to 15 residues. V gave up 0 bases and J gave up 6 bases; unmatched junction bases: 7. Germline CDR1 and CDR2: SEHNR and FQNEAQ (reference sequence). For the CDR3, the DNA is TGTGCCAGCAGCTTAGCAGGGGGCGTTGGGGCTGAAGCTTTCTTT. Amino acids: CASSLAGGVGAEAFF.

The chain recombines TRBV27 with TRBJ2-5, with no clear D. The CDR3 runs 13 residues. Germline assignment: CDR1 MNHEY and CDR2 SMNVEV (reference sequence). Between the trimmed V and J ends, which lost 2 bases and 5 bases, there was a span of 9 bases. CDR3 DNA: TGTGCCAGCAGTTTACGGATAGGGGAGACCCAGTACTTC. This encodes CASSLRIGETQYF.

This clone has only a few counts. The chain links TRBV7-2 to TRBJ2-1; D is possibly TRBD1 (6 bases). Germline assignment: CDR1 SGHTA and CDR2 FQGNSA. This CDR3 has 14 residues. Trimming shortened V by 5 bases and J by 8 bases, and 16 bases separated the two germline ends. The DNA for the CDR3 is TGTGCCAGCAGCAAAGGGGGTGCTTCCGATGAGCAGTTCTTC. Amino acid sequence: CASSKGGASDEQFF.

The chain has TRBV7-9 and TRBJ2-7; D unresolved. V lost 2 bases and J lost 7, with 9 bases in between. The CDR3 runs to 12 residues. The germline V gene has CDR1 SEHNR and CDR2 FQNEAQ (reference sequence). The CDR3 region is CASSLTRREQYF. CDR3 in DNA: TGTGCCAGCAGCTTAACCCGCCGAGAGCAGTACTTC.

J is TRBJ2-7 and V is TRBV5-1; 7 bases map to TRBD1. The V gene end was trimmed by 4 bases and the J gene end by 5 bases; junction bases not matched to a gene: 6. Germline-derived CDR1 and CDR2 are SGHRS and YFSETQ. This CDR3 contains 13 residues. The CDR3 nucleotides are TGCGCCAGCAGCCTACAGGGGTTCGACGAGCAGTACTTC. This translates into CASSLQGFDEQYF.

This clone was detected a few times. The chain has TRBV11-2 and TRBJ1-2, with TRBD1 matching 7 bases. The CDR3 covers 15 residues. V was pared by 5 bases and J by 1 base, with 7 bases of the junction left unmatched. Germline assignment: CDR1 SGHAT and CDR2 FQNNGV. The CDR3 here is CASSLPGQINYGYTF. CDR3 coding DNA: TGTGCCAGCAGCCTCCCGGGACAGATTAACTATGGCTACACCTTC. The full variable domain, completed using reference TRBV11-2 and TRBJ1-2, is EAGVAQSPRYKIIEKRQSVAFWCNPISGHATLYWYQQILGQGPKLLIQFQNNGVVDDSQLPKDRFSAERLKGVDSTLKIQPAKLEDSAVYLCASSLPGQINYGYTFGSGTRLTVV.

The rearrangement joins TRBV11-1 to TRBJ2-5; 9 bases map to TRBD2. CDR3 length equals 19 residues. Trimming at V came to 5 bases and at J to 5 bases, leaving 21 bases not matched to a gene. CDR1 SGHAT and CDR2 FQDESV come from the germline V gene (reference sequence). The DNA for the CDR3 is TGTGCCAGCAGCGCAGGTCGAGTTAATAGCGGGAGTACGCCGGAGACCCAGTACTTC. It is translated as CASSAGRVNSGSTPETQYF. Complete variable domain (other parts from reference TRBV11-1 and TRBJ2-5): EAEVAQSPRYKITEKSQAVAFWCDPISGHATLYWYRQILGQGPELLVQFQDESVVDDSQLPKDRFSAERLKGVDSTLKIQPAELGDSAMYLCASSAGRVNSGSTPETQYFGPGTRLLVL.

The chain couples TRBV7-6 to TRBJ2-5; 8 bases match TRBD1. Germline V lookup: CDR1 SGHVS, CDR2 FNYEAQ. This CDR3 is 15 amino acids long. V lost 5 bases and J lost 2; bases outside the gene matches: 7. CDR3 protein: CASSRGQGYQETQYF. The CDR3 region has the DNA TGTGCCAGCAGCAGAGGACAGGGCTATCAAGAGACCCAGTACTTC. Complete variable domain (other parts from reference TRBV7-6 and TRBJ2-5): GAGVSQSPRYKVTKRGQDVALRCDPISGHVSLYWYRQALGQGPEFLTYFNYEAQQDKSGLPNDRFSAERPEGSISTLTIQRTEQRDSAMYRCASSRGQGYQETQYFGPGTRLLVL.

This clone occurred a few times. The V call is TRBV6-6, the J call TRBJ2-7; D remains ambiguous. Germline V gene sequence: CDR1 MNHNY, CDR2 SVGAGI (reference sequence). Trimming removed 0 bases from V and 13 bases from J, with 13 bases in between. This CDR3 region has 12 residues. CDR3 sequence (DNA): TGTGCCAGCAGTTACTCAAGTGGAACGGAATACTTC. This sequence encodes CASSYSSGTEYF.

This clone appeared a few times. The chain recombines TRBV5-6 with TRBJ1-2; D gene uncertain. Germline V lookup: CDR1 SGHDT, CDR2 YYEEEE. The V gene lost 0 bases and the J gene lost 5 bases, with 14 bases spanning the gap. The CDR3 is 15 amino acids. CDR3 bases: TGTGCCAGCAGCTTGGCAAGTGGAGGAGCGTATGGCTACACCTTC. This codes for CASSLASGGAYGYTF.